The 29 T cell receptor beta chains reported below all come from one sample, sequenced in a study of cytomegalovirus exposure and HLA in healthy donors. 60 Vbeta and 13 Jbeta primers were used in PCR. Clones were sequenced by immunoSEQ multiplex PCR, and TCRdb holds only the in-frame ones, with some missing. Found here are approximately 180,000 clones, 9.5% to 15% of them singletons; the top ten hold about 7.8%. The specimen sequenced was PBMCs. Receptor source: a middle-aged man in good health and CMV-seropositive.

The V call is TRBV6-1, the J call TRBJ1-1; D not certain. The CDR3 runs 13 residues. The V end lost 5 bases, the J end lost 1 base, and 8 bases lay between the germline ends. In germline, CDR1 is MNHNS, CDR2 SASEGT. The CDR3 DNA follows: TGTGCCAGCAGTCAGGCGAGGAACACTGAAGCTTTCTTT. Translated: CASSQARNTEAFF.

The gene calls are TRBV28 and TRBJ2-5; D may be TRBD1 (5 bases). CDR1 and CDR2 (germline): MDHEN, SYDVKM. Trimming cost V 6 bases and J 0 bases, with 17 bases left between them. The CDR3 is 16 residues long. CDR3: CASRTDSNTYQETQYF. CDR3 sequence (DNA): TGTGCCAGCAGGACAGACAGCAACACGTACCAAGAGACCCAGTACTTC.

The CDR3 is CASSQELAGGLYNEQFF. The CDR3 nucleotides are TGCGCCAGCAGCCAAGAGTTAGCGGGGGGACTATACAATGAGCAGTTCTTC. This rearrangement joins TRBV4-3 to TRBJ2-1; 10 bases fit TRBD2. V dropped 0 bases and J dropped 4; count of bases not matched to a gene: 6. Germline V CDR1 and CDR2: LGHNA, YSLEER. The CDR3 totals 17 residues.

This clone was recorded a few times. The J gene is TRBJ1-5, the V gene TRBV19; D perhaps matches TRBD1 (6 bases). Between the trimmed V and J ends, which lost 4 bases and 5 bases, there was a span of 9 bases. The V gene's germline CDR1 is LNHDA and CDR2 SQIVND (reference sequence). The CDR3 consists of 13 residues. For the CDR3, the DNA is TGTGCCAGTAGTACCCCAGGGGATCAGCCCCAGCATTTT. This gives the protein CASSTPGDQPQHF.

The V and J genes are TRBV7-9 and TRBJ2-5, with D possibly being TRBD1 (5 bases). Germline CDR1 SEHNR, CDR2 FQNEAQ (reference sequence). CDR3 length: 14 amino acids. V was trimmed by 6 bases and J by 1 base, leaving 12 bases between them. CDR3 in amino acids: CASSPTGIQETQYF. The DNA for the CDR3 is TGTGCCAGCAGTCCAACAGGTATCCAAGAGACCCAGTACTTC. Looking up the rest from reference TRBV7-9 and TRBJ2-5 gives the full variable domain: DTGVSQNPRHKITKRGQNVTFRCDPISEHNRLYWYRQTLGQGPEFLTYFQNEAQLEKSRLLSDRFSAERPKGSFSTLEIQRTEQGDSAMYLCASSPTGIQETQYFGPGTRLLVL.

This clone was picked up a small number of times. The chain carries TRBV18 and TRBJ1-1; 8 nucleotides agree with TRBD1. Germline CDR1 reads KGHSH; CDR2 reads LQKENI. Trimming cost V 6 bases and J 2 bases; bases outside gene matches: 2. The CDR3 has 13 amino acids. The CDR3 region is CASSGQANTEAFF. The DNA of the CDR3 is TGTGCCAGCTCGGGACAGGCTAACACTGAAGCTTTCTTT.

This chain connects TRBV27 to TRBJ2-5; a possible D gene is TRBD2 (5 bases). Germline V gives CDR1 MNHEY, CDR2 SMNVEV (reference sequence). This CDR3 region has 16 residues. The V end was cut by 3 bases, the J end by 2 bases, with 16 bases between. CDR3 in amino acids: CASSFLPTSIQETQYF. The CDR3, as DNA: TGTGCCAGCAGTTTCCTCCCTACTAGTATTCAAGAGACCCAGTACTTC.

This clone has only a few counts. The V call is TRBV29-1, the J call TRBJ2-3; D is ambiguous. Trimming left V 3 bases short and J 6 bases short, with 7 bases between. In germline, CDR1 is SQVTM, CDR2 ANQGSEA. The length of the CDR3 is 11 residues. The CDR3 loop reads CSVDQTDTQYF. The CDR3 DNA is TGCAGCGTTGACCAGACTGATACGCAGTATTTT.

This clone was seen more than once but under ten times. The rearrangement uses TRBV5-4 and TRBJ1-1; TRBD1 is a possible D gene (5 bases). V gave up 2 bases and J gave up 5 bases, with 10 bases separating them. Germline V gene data show CDR1 as SGHNT and CDR2 as YYREEE (reference sequence). The CDR3 covers 13 residues. The CDR3 bases are TGTGCCAGCAGCTTAGCAGGGCGAACTGAAGCTTTCTTT. As protein: CASSLAGRTEAFF.

The chain joins TRBV28 to TRBJ2-1; 7 bases fit TRBD2. Germline loops: CDR1 MDHEN, CDR2 SYDVKM. The CDR3 totals 15 residues. J gave up 6 bases and V 4 bases, and 9 bases lay outside the gene matches. The CDR3 loop is CASSSHGLGRNEQFF. The CDR3 DNA follows: TGTGCCAGCAGTTCCCACGGACTAGGTCGCAATGAGCAGTTCTTC.

The rearrangement joins TRBV9 to TRBJ2-3; no firm D call. Trimming shortened V by 2 bases and J by 6 bases, and 10 bases separated the two germline ends. Looked up from germline, CDR1 is SGDLS and CDR2 is YYNGEE. This CDR3 is built from 13 residues. Written as DNA, the CDR3 is TGTGCCAGCAGCGTTGGCATTTTGGATACGCAGTATTTT. Amino acid sequence: CASSVGILDTQYF.

The chain combines TRBV6-5 with TRBJ1-2; TRBD1 might be the D (5 bases). Germline assignment: CDR1 MNHEY and CDR2 SVGAGI. V dropped 2 bases and J dropped 7 bases, with 11 bases sitting between them. The CDR3 extends over 13 amino acids. CDR3 loop: CASSYKGSRGYTF. The CDR3 DNA sequence: TGTGCCAGCAGTTACAAGGGGTCTCGTGGCTACACCTTC.

V gene TRBV5-1 combines with J gene TRBJ1-1; no clear D. The germline gives CDR1 SGHRS, CDR2 YFSETQ. The CDR3 loop spans 17 amino acids. V was shortened by 0 bases and J by 3 bases, with 18 bases between the two germline ends. The CDR3 region has the DNA TGCGCCAGCAGCTTGGCCGTGGCCGCAACGGGTGACACTGAAGCTTTCTTT. Translation: CASSLAVAATGDTEAFF.

The chain carries TRBV11-1 and TRBJ2-2, with TRBD2 matching over 12 bases. This CDR3 region has 16 residues. Germline values: CDR1 SGHAT, CDR2 FQDESV (reference sequence). Trimming removed 7 bases from V and 2 bases from J; junction bases left unmatched: 5. This CDR3 reads CASTGLAGFNTGELFF. CDR3 DNA: TGTGCCAGCACAGGACTAGCGGGGTTCAACACCGGGGAGCTGTTTTTT.

The rearrangement uses TRBV7-6 and TRBJ1-1; 9 bases map to TRBD1. CDR1 and CDR2 from the germline V gene are SGHVS and FNYEAQ. The CDR3 is 14 amino acids. After removal of 5 bases from V and 4 bases from J, the junction contained 5 bases not matched to a gene. This CDR3 reads CASSDTGGLTEAFF. CDR3 coding DNA: TGTGCCAGCAGCGACACAGGGGGCCTCACTGAAGCTTTCTTT.

The rearrangement joins TRBV5-4 to TRBJ1-6; D remains unclear. This CDR3 has 14 residues. The ends were cut back, 2 bases at V and 4 bases at J, with 7 bases in the middle. In germline, CDR1 is SGHNT, CDR2 YYREEE (reference sequence). The CDR3 region is CASSFEVYNSPLHF. The CDR3 DNA follows: TGTGCCAGCAGCTTCGAGGTATATAATTCACCCCTCCACTTT.

The chain is built from TRBV11-3 and TRBJ2-5; 11 bases line up with TRBD1. Germline lookup yields CDR1 SGHNT and CDR2 YENEEA. The CDR3 consists of 15 residues. Unmatched junction bases numbered 7, after V lost 5 bases and J lost 5 bases. In DNA, the CDR3 is TGTGCCAGCAGCAGACGGACAGGGGGCTGGGAGACCCAGTACTTC. It is translated as CASSRRTGGWETQYF. Full variable domain (rest looked up from reference TRBV11-3 and TRBJ2-5): EAGVVQSPRYKIIEKKQPVAFWCNPISGHNTLYWYLQNLGQGPELLIRYENEEAVDDSQLPKDRFSAERLKGVDSTLKIQPAELGDSAVYLCASSRRTGGWETQYFGPGTRLLVL.

Note on this clone: Other DNA variants within this sample encode the same CDR3. The chain uses TRBV6-5 and TRBJ1-2, with D possibly matching TRBD1 (6 bases). Germline values: CDR1 MNHEY, CDR2 SVGAGI. The CDR3 consists of 13 residues. The V end lost 5 bases, the J end lost 8 bases, and 15 bases lay between the germline ends. Here the CDR3 DNA reads TGTGCCAGCAGTCCATCAGGGGTCGGCGGCTACACCTTC. Amino acid sequence: CASSPSGVGGYTF.

Many counts were recorded for this clone. This chain uses TRBV2 with TRBJ2-3; the match to TRBD2 covers 9 bases. CDR1 SNHLY and CDR2 FYNNEI come from the germline V gene. The CDR3 length is 14 residues. V was pared by 1 base and J by 9 bases, with 5 bases of the junction left unmatched. CDR3 amino acids: CASSEEAGGNTQYF. The CDR3 region has the DNA TGTGCCAGCAGTGAAGAAGCGGGGGGCAACACGCAGTATTTT.

The sample holds a few counts of this clone. The chain is built from TRBV28 and TRBJ2-4; possible D gene TRBD1, 5 bases. Germline CDR1 and CDR2: MDHEN and SYDVKM. V lost 5 bases to trimming and J lost 0 bases, with 5 bases between them. There are 13 residues in the CDR3. As DNA, the CDR3 is TGTGCCAGCAGTCAGGGAGCCAAAAACATTCAGTACTTC. It is translated as CASSQGAKNIQYF.

Here the CDR3 reads CASIWEQESKNIQYF. The CDR3 bases are TGCGCCAGCATCTGGGAACAGGAGTCCAAAAACATTCAGTACTTC. The gene calls are TRBV10-1 and TRBJ2-4; a possible D gene is TRBD1 (5 bases). Germline V gene lookup returns CDR1 WNHNN and CDR2 SYGVQD (reference sequence). The germline V and J ends were trimmed by 7 bases and 2 bases, with 15 bases remaining between them. The CDR3 has 15 amino acids.

This clone came up a few times. V is TRBV7-3 and J is TRBJ2-3; D not resolved. The CDR3 consists of 14 residues. Germline CDR1 and CDR2: SGHTA and FQGTGA. The V end lost 3 bases, the J end lost 2 bases, and 9 bases lay between the germline ends. For the CDR3, the DNA is TGTGCCAGCAGCTTCCGACTGTACACAGATACGCAGTATTTT. Protein sequence: CASSFRLYTDTQYF.

The chain joins TRBV5-8 to TRBJ1-4, with a possible D match to TRBD1 (5 bases). This CDR3 contains 15 residues. Germline CDR1 and CDR2: SGHTS and YDEGEE. The germline V and J ends were trimmed by 6 bases and 8 bases, with 20 bases remaining between them. The CDR3, as DNA: TGTGCCAGCACCCCTCCGCAAAGGGGAGGAGAAAAACTGTTTTTT. It is translated as CASTPPQRGGEKLFF.

This clone was counted between two and nine times. The gene calls are TRBV27 and TRBJ1-4; D is ambiguous. The germline CDR1 and CDR2 sequences are MNHEY and SMNVEV (reference sequence). The CDR3 extends over 14 amino acids. V gave up 1 base and J gave up 4 bases, with 7 bases separating them. Here the CDR3 reads CASSLWQNNEKLFF. For the CDR3, the DNA is TGTGCCAGCAGTTTATGGCAAAATAATGAAAAACTGTTTTTT.

This clone was recorded only once. The V and J genes are TRBV6-6 and TRBJ2-5; 8 bases are a match to TRBD2. V lost 2 bases and J lost 4; bases outside the gene matches: 6. Germline CDR1 and CDR2: MNHNY and SVGAGI (reference sequence). This CDR3 has 15 amino acids. The CDR3 reads CASSYVGGAGETQYF. CDR3 DNA sequence: TGTGCCAGCAGTTACGTCGGGGGGGCGGGAGAGACCCAGTACTTC.

The gene calls are TRBV5-4 and TRBJ2-7; the D gene is possibly TRBD2 (7 bases). This CDR3 contains 14 residues. Germline CDR1 reads SGHNT; CDR2 reads YYREEE (reference sequence). V lost 0 bases, J lost 4 bases, and 11 bases lay in between. The CDR3, as DNA: TGTGCCAGCAGCTTGGTAGGGGGGGGGTACGAGCAGTACTTC. It yields the protein CASSLVGGGYEQYF.

This clone was counted between two and nine times. V is TRBV9 and J is TRBJ1-2; D might be TRBD1 (6 bases). Germline V gives CDR1 SGDLS, CDR2 YYNGEE. The ends were cut back, 3 bases at V and 5 bases at J, with 11 bases in the middle. This CDR3 spans 13 amino acids. The CDR3 DNA reads TGTGCCAGCAGCGGAGGACAGCTTTATGGCTACACCTTC. This encodes CASSGGQLYGYTF.

V is TRBV29-1 and J is TRBJ1-3, with a weak D call TRBD1 (5 bases). The CDR3 covers 11 residues. Germline CDR1 is SQVTM and CDR2 is ANQGSEA. V shed 7 bases and J shed 3 bases, with 7 bases lying between them. In DNA, the CDR3 is TGCAGCGCCCAGGGTGGAAACACCATATATTTT. It encodes CSAQGGNTIYF.

J is TRBJ2-3 and V is TRBV6-5; D remains ambiguous. From germline, CDR1 is MNHEY and CDR2 SVGAGI. Trimming cost V 6 bases and J 1 base, with 8 bases left between them. CDR3 length: 13 amino acids. CDR3 nucleotide sequence: TGTGCCAGCAGGTCTCCGGGCACAGATACGCAGTATTTT. Protein sequence: CASRSPGTDTQYF.